This TCR beta chain was sequenced in a study of blood T cell repertoires in COVID-19. The overall study: Specimens from acute and convalescent COVID-19 originated in the United States, Italy and Spain.

Trimming left V 0 bases short and J 0 bases short, with 6 bases between. The germline gives CDR1 MNHEY, CDR2 SVGEGT. This CDR3 is 15 amino acids long. In the original analysis: It was from reference gene primer amplification that nucleated cell counts were estimated. Clones were sequenced by immunoSEQ multiplex PCR, and TCRdb holds only the in-frame ones, with some missing. V and J calls and clone size are copied from that table; D and trimming were computed from the DNA. The sample lists about 240,000 clones, over 65% seen once, with around 3.4% in the top ten. The receptor comes from a woman older than 75 with acute or convalescent COVID-19. Material: peripheral blood. V and J are TRBV6-2 or TRBV6-3 and TRBJ1-5; no clear D gene. CDR3 nucleotide sequence: TGTGCCAGCAGTTACTCGAGACTTAGCAATCAGCCCCAGCATTTT. Residues: CASSYSRLSNQPQHF.